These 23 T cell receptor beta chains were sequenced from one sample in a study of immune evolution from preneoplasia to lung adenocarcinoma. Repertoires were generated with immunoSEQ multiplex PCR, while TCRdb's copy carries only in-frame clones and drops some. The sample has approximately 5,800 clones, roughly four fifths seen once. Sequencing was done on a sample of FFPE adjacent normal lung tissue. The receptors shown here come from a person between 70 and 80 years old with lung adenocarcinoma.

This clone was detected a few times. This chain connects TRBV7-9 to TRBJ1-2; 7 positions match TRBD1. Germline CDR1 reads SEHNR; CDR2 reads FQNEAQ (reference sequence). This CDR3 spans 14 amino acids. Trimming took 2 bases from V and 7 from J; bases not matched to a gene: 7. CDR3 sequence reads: CASSLRQGVSGYTF. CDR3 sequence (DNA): TGTGCCAGCAGCTTAAGACAGGGCGTTAGTGGCTACACCTTC.

CDR3 amino acids: CASSLSGGGYNEQFF. Written as DNA, the CDR3 is TGTGCCAGCAGCTTATCCGGGGGGGGATACAATGAGCAGTTCTTC. The chain carries TRBV11-2 and TRBJ2-1; 8 nucleotides align to TRBD2. There are 15 residues in the CDR3. J gave up 4 bases and V 2 bases, and 4 bases lay outside the gene matches. Germline CDR1 and CDR2: SGHAT and FQNNGV.

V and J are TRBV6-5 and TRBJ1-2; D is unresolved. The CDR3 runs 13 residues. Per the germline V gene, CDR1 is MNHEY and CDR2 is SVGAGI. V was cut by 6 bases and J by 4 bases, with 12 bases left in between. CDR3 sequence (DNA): TGTGCCAGCAGCCCCTACGAAGGCTATGGCTACACCTTC. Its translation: CASSPYEGYGYTF.

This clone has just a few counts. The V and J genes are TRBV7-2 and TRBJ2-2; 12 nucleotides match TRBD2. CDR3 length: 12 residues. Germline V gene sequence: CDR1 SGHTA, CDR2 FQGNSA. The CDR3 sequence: CGTSGVEGELFF. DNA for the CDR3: TGTGGGACTAGCGGGGTGGAGGGGGAGCTGTTTTTT.

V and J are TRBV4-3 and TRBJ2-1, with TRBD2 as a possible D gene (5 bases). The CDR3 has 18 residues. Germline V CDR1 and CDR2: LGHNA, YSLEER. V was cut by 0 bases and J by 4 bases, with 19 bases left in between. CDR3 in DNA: TGCGCCAGCAGCCAAGAAGCCCAAGGGAGCGGATTATACAATGAGCAGTTCTTC. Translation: CASSQEAQGSGLYNEQFF.

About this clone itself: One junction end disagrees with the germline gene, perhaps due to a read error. The CDR3 reads CASSGQLKTEAFF. CDR3 in DNA: TGTGCCAGCAGCGGACAGTTGAAAACTGAAGCTTTCTTT. The chain couples TRBV7-9 to TRBJ1-1, with TRBD1 as a possible D gene (6 bases). This CDR3 spans 13 amino acids. Germline V gene sequence: CDR1 SEHNR, CDR2 FQNEAQ (reference sequence). Using reference TRBV7-9 and TRBJ1-1 for the parts outside the CDR3, the full variable domain is DTGVSQNPRHKITKRGQNVTFRCDPISEHNRLYWYRQTLGQGPEFLTYFQNEAQLEKSRLLSDRFSAERPKGSFSTLEIQRTEQGDSAMYLCASSGQLKTEAFFGQGTRLTVV.

The CDR3 spells CASSPPGLAGIRAGELFF. Written as DNA, the CDR3 is TGTGCCAGCAGCCCCCCGGGACTAGCGGGGATAAGAGCCGGGGAGCTGTTTTTT. The gene calls are TRBV7-9 and TRBJ2-2; 13 bases match TRBD2. CDR1 SEHNR and CDR2 FQNEAQ come from the germline V gene (reference sequence). The CDR3 is 18 amino acids. V shed 5 bases and J 6 bases; nucleotides not matched to a gene: 12.

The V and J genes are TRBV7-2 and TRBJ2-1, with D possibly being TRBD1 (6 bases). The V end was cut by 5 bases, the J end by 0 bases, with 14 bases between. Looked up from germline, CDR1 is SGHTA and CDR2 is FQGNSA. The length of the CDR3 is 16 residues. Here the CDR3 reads CASSPLGGYSYNEQFF. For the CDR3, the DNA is TGTGCCAGCAGCCCCCTAGGGGGATACTCCTACAATGAGCAGTTCTTC.

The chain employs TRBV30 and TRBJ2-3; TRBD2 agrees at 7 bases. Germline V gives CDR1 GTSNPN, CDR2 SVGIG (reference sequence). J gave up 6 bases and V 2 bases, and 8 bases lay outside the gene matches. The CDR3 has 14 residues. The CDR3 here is CAWSSGATRDTQYF. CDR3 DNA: TGTGCCTGGAGTAGCGGGGCAACGAGGGATACGCAGTATTTT.

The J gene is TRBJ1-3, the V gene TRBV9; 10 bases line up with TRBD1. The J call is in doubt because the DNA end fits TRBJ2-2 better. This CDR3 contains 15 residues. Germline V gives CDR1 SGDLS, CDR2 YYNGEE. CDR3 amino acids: CASSGGQGDLGELFF. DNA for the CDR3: TGTGCCAGCAGCGGCGGACAGGGGGATCTCGGGGAGCTGTTTTTT.

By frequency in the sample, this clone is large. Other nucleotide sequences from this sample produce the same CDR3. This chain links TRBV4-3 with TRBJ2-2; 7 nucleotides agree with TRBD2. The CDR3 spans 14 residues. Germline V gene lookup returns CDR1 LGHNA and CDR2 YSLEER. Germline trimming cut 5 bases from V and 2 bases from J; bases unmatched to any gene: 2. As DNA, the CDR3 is TGCGCCAGCAGCTCTAGCGGAAACACCGGGGAGCTGTTTTTT. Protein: CASSSSGNTGELFF.

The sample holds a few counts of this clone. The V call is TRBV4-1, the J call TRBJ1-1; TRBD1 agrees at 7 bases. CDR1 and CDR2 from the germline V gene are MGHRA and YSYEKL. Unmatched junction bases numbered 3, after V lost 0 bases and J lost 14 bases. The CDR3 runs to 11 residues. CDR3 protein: CASSQDRGKFF. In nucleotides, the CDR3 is TGCGCCAGCAGCCAAGACAGGGGGAAGTTCTTT.

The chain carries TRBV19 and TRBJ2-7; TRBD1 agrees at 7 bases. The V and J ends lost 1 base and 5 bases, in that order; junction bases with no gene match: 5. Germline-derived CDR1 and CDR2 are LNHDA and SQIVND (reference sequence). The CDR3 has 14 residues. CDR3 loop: CASSIGLDRDEQYF. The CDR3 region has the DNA TGTGCCAGTAGTATAGGCCTCGACAGGGACGAGCAGTACTTC.

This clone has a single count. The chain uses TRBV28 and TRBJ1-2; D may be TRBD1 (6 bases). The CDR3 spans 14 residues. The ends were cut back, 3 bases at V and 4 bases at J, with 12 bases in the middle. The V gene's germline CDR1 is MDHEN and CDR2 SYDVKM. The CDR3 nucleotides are TGTGCCAGCAGTTTCGGAGGACAGATCTATGGCTACACCTTC. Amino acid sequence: CASSFGGQIYGYTF.

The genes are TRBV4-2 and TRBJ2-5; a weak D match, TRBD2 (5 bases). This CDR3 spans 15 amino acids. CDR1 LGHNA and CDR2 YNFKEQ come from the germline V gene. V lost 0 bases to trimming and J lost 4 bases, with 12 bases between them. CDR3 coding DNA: TGTGCCAGCAGCCAAGATACAGACTACACAGAGACCCAGTACTTC. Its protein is CASSQDTDYTETQYF.

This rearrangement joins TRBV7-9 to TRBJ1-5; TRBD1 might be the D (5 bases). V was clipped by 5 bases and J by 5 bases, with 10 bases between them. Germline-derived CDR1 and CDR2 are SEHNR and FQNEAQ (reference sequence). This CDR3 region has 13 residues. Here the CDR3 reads CASSPGPDQPQHF. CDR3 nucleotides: TGTGCCAGCAGCCCGGGGCCCGATCAGCCCCAGCATTTT.

The CDR3 loop reads CASSVTFNEKLFF. DNA of the CDR3: TGCGCCAGCAGTGTTACCTTTAATGAAAAACTGTTTTTT. The chain links TRBV5-1 to TRBJ1-4; D is unresolved. CDR3 length: 13 residues. From germline, CDR1 is SGHRS and CDR2 YFSETQ. V lost 5 bases and J 4 bases, leaving 9 bases between the germline ends.

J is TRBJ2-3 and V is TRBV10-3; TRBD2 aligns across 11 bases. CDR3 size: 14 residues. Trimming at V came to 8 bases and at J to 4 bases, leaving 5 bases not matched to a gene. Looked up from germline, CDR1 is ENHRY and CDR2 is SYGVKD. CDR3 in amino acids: CAIGSGRASDTQYF. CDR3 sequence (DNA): TGTGCCATCGGTAGCGGGAGGGCCTCAGATACGCAGTATTTT.

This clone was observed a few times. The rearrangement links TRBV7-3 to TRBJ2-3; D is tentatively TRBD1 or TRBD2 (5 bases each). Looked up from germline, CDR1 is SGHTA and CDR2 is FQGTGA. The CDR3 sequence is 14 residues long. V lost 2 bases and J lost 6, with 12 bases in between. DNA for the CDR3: TGTGCCAGCAGCTTAGGGGTAGGGGAGGATACGCAGTATTTT. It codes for CASSLGVGEDTQYF.

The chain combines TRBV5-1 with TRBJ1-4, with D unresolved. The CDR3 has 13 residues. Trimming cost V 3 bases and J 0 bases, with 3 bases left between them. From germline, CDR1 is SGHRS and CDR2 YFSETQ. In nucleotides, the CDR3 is TGCGCCAGCAGCTACGCAACTAATGAAAAACTGTTTTTT. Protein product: CASSYATNEKLFF.

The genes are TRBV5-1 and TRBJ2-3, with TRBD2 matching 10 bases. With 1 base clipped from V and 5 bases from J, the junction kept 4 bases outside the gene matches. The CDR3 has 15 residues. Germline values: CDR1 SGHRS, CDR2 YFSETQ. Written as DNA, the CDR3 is TGCGCCAGCAGCTTGACTAGCGGGAAGGGAGATACGCAGTATTTT. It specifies CASSLTSGKGDTQYF.

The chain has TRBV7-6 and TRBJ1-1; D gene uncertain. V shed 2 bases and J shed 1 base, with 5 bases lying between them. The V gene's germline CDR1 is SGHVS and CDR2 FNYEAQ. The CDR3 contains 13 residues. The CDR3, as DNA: TGTGCCAGCAGCTTATACGGGAACACTGAAGCTTTCTTT. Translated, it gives CASSLYGNTEAFF.

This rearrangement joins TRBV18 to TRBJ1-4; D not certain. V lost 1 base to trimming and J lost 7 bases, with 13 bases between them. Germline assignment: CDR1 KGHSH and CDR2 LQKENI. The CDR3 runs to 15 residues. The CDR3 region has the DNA TGTGCCAGCTCACCACGGCCCTACTCGGGTGAAAAACTGTTTTTT. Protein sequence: CASSPRPYSGEKLFF.